What follows describes a single TCR beta chain. The specificity of this receptor is unknown. No base-level quality is on record; no much larger clone is a single base apart. V drops 3 bases and J drops 9 bases, leaving 9 bases in between. From the cysteine up to the phenylalanine, the CDR3 has a length of 13 residues. Only the CDR3 DNA is retained, 39 bases long and in frame from the first base. CDR1 and CDR2 were assigned from the germline V gene (reference sequence) as SEHNR and FQNEAQ. The data stem from a study of T cell clones after liver transplantation (dated by TCRdb to between 2019 and 2020). Describing the broader study: Samples were obtained from ITN030ST, a randomized trial in which withdrawal of immunosuppression was attempted within 2 years of liver transplantation. Blood samples were taken pre-transplant, pre-randomization before withdrawal, and post-randomization after full withdrawal or failed withdrawal. Of the eight recipients, a few were HCV-positive, while the remaining recipients had been transplanted for non-autoimmune, non-viral indications. A cohort of 8 liver transplant recipients was studied, of whom 3 were classified as tolerant and 5 as non-tolerant. Donor-reactive T cell clones were identified by TCRbeta sequencing following a pre-transplant mixed lymphocyte reaction and were subsequently tracked in post-transplant blood. Third party-reactive TCRbeta sequences from pre-transplant MLRs were also identified as an antigen-independent comparator for donor-reactive sequences. No induction therapy was given to the subjects, and standard immunosuppression was administered until randomization at 12-24 months post-transplant. Tolerance meant complete immunosuppression withdrawal for at least one year without liver enzymes rising beyond twice the upper limit of normal. General study outcomes and caveats: Since no allograft tissue specimens were available, donor-reactive T cells may have migrated into the graft instead of being deleted. A greater decline was seen for donor-reactive sequences than for third party-reactive sequences, suggesting partial antigen-specific deletion unrelated to withdrawal success. In a couple of subjects, low numbers of available donor cells limited the measurable donor-reactive repertoire. The conclusions were preliminary, being limited by small, heterogeneous patient numbers and by non-standardized post-transplant time points. A significant post-transplant decrease in circulating donor-reactive CD4 TCRbeta sequences was observed in most of the 8 subjects, irrespective of tolerance or HCV status. When repertoire turnover was taken into account, detection of donor-reactive sequences was significantly reduced in 7 of 8 subjects for CD4 and in 8 of 8 subjects for CD8.

High-throughput TCRbeta CDR3 sequencing of frozen genomic DNA was performed by immunoSEQ, with PCR amplification, mapping, bias correction and internal controls included. Under the source paper's analysis protocol: Productive rearrangements were retained, and unique TCRbeta sequences were defined by the CDR3 nucleotide sequence together with the V and J gene. For classification of a sequence as donor-reactive, at least 5-fold expansion in CFSE-low cells relative to unstimulated pre-transplant cells and a frequency of at least 0.01% were required. Minimum frequency thresholds were set for each subject on the basis of the unstimulated sample with the lowest template count, so that a detection power of at least 90% was ensured. Jensen-Shannon divergence between the top 1000 TCRbeta sequences after and before transplant was used to measure repertoire turnover. Changes in detection of donor-reactive sequences were assessed with two-sided Fisher's exact tests. TCRdb took over this immuneACCESS table, retaining in-frame rearrangements with V and J assigned. Such tables are incomplete; in checked studies, under half of the missing clones stem from an unresolved V gene, and the remainder is unexplained. V, J and clone size are those of that table, while D and trimming were read from the DNA. The sample includes tens of thousands of clones, with more than 90% observed a single time. The ten largest account for about 2.5% of the sample.

The sample's time point label, in plain terms: pre-transplant. Thawed unstimulated PBMCs were stained for CD3, CD4 and CD8 and FACS-sorted into CD3+CD4+ and CD3+CD8+ populations. Randomization to immunosuppression withdrawal applied to every one of the 8 studied subjects. The Qiagen DNeasy Blood and Tissue Kit was used to isolate genomic DNA. The clonotype originates from a human donor who received a liver transplant. The sample consisted of CD4+ T cells from blood, taken before liver transplant. The sequence joins TRBV7-9 to TRBJ1-6; too little of a D gene remains to name it. This receptor has the CDR3 CASSFPASSPLHF. The bases read TGTGCCAGCAGCTTTCCGGCCTCTTCACCCCTCCACTTT. Beyond the CDR3, the reference TRBV7-9 and TRBJ1-6 genes provide the residues; the full variable domain reads: DTGVSQNPRHKITKRGQNVTFRCDPISEHNRLYWYRQTLGQGPEFLTYFQNEAQLEKSRLLSDRFSAERPKGSFSTLEIQRTEQGDSAMYLCASSFPASSPLHFGNGTRLTVT.